This T cell receptor (beta chain) was profiled in a study of beta chain features in type 1 diabetes. Worth noting for this clone: What it binds is not known.

Since all of the isolated RNA was reverse transcribed, expressed TCRB transcripts were what got sequenced. Sequencing was performed with immunoSEQ multiplex PCR; in TCRdb, only in-frame clones are kept and a portion is missing. The sample lists about 150,000 clones, over 7.5% occurring once. Donors underwent one heparinised blood draw, 95 to 150 mL on average. Study conclusions and caveats: No resolution was reached here on whether HLA type influences TCRB rearrangement.

The sample consisted of central memory CD4+ T cells from blood. This TCR came from a man aged 18 to 29 in good health.

CDR3 in DNA: TGTGCCTGGAGCAGGGTCGCTGAAGCTTTCTTT. The encoded protein is CAWSRVAEAFF. This rearrangement joins TRBV30 to TRBJ1-1; TRBD1 is a possible D gene (5 bases). The CDR3 totals 11 residues. V was shortened by 3 bases and J by 6 bases, with 8 bases between the two germline ends. Germline V gene sequence: CDR1 GTSNPN, CDR2 SVGIG (reference sequence).